Listed below are T cell receptor beta chains from one sample, sequenced in a study of T cells in Graves' hyperthyroidism and ophthalmopathy. MiXCR was run by TCRdb on the multiplex PCR reads, yielding one entry per CDR3 protein. This sample has 500,000 to 800,000 distinct CDR3 sequences; around 13% occur once, and the top ten carry around an eighth. Specimen: blood. The receptors stem from a woman aged 45-65 years with Graves' ophthalmopathy. Each CDR3 is given with its conserved first and last residue.

v_call: TRBV11-2; cdr3_aa: CASSLVRVGEKLFF
v_call: TRBV12-3/TRBV12-4; cdr3_aa: CASSRTGRSYEQYF
v_call: TRBV20-1; cdr3_aa: CSARIQGRPDSPLHF
v_call: TRBV28; cdr3_aa: CASSLLLMNTEAFF
v_call: TRBV29-1; cdr3_aa: CSVVGDRGYNEQFF
v_call: TRBV28; cdr3_aa: CAITQGPTEAFF
v_call: TRBV13; cdr3_aa: CATTDSYNEQFF
v_call: TRBV2; cdr3_aa: CASKAGGLETQYF
v_call: TRBV5-1; cdr3_aa: CASSSSPLAGAYNEQFF
v_call: TRBV28; cdr3_aa: CASAQGLAGVGGSSYNEQFF
v_call: TRBV7-2; cdr3_aa: CASSSNTGEGGYTF
v_call: TRBV29-1; cdr3_aa: CSVEVPVSSTDTQYF
v_call: TRBV7-8; cdr3_aa: CASSSGTSANEQFF
v_call: TRBV7-2; cdr3_aa: CASSLAADPNIQYF
v_call: TRBV4-1; cdr3_aa: CASSQKTGPEETQYF
v_call: TRBV28; cdr3_aa: CASKTGVVPDTQYF
v_call: TRBV6-2/TRBV6-3; cdr3_aa: CASSYGGDGEQFF
v_call: TRBV24-1; cdr3_aa: CATSDPGASAQPQHF
v_call: TRBV20-1; cdr3_aa: CSATRNYEQYF
v_call: TRBV14; cdr3_aa: CASSQDIPATNEKLFF
v_call: TRBV11-2; cdr3_aa: CASSLDLTAYQPQHF
v_call: TRBV20-1; cdr3_aa: CSARGPGTSGYTDTQYF
v_call: TRBV18; cdr3_aa: CASSPWRTTDTQYF
v_call: TRBV28; cdr3_aa: CAGSPRMGLSSYNEQFF
v_call: TRBV6-1; cdr3_aa: CASSEAHGALLTDTQYF
v_call: TRBV10-3; cdr3_aa: CASRLAGGLYSYEQYF
v_call: TRBV27; cdr3_aa: CASSLGLAGGGTYEQYF
v_call: TRBV7-8; cdr3_aa: CASSLIESGGVQFF
v_call: TRBV29-1; cdr3_aa: CSAYLGEYNEQFF
v_call: TRBV5-1; cdr3_aa: CASSPSGSQENIQYF
v_call: TRBV6-4; cdr3_aa: CASRWTVNTEAFF
v_call: TRBV6-2/TRBV6-3; cdr3_aa: CASSFSTGGAQGISYNEQFF
v_call: TRBV7-3; cdr3_aa: CASSLWGLASEQFF
v_call: TRBV11-2; cdr3_aa: CASSLDRTVSGYTF
v_call: TRBV30; cdr3_aa: CAEGLARNTDTQYF
v_call: TRBV7-2; cdr3_aa: CASSSWTGGNTIYF
v_call: TRBV7-9; cdr3_aa: CASSSNVAGPYNEQFF
v_call: TRBV7-3; cdr3_aa: CASSLQRVTGQFF
v_call: TRBV11-1; cdr3_aa: CASSPARALGGYTF
v_call: TRBV6-2/TRBV6-3; cdr3_aa: CASRPLGQKRTDTQYF
v_call: TRBV15; cdr3_aa: CATSRGELAGGNNEQFF